This TCR beta chain appears in the sequencing data of a study of cytomegalovirus exposure and HLA in healthy donors. Germline CDR1 and CDR2: SGHAT and FQNNGV. CDR3 length equals 13 residues. Unmatched junction bases numbered 2, after V lost 4 bases and J lost 5 bases. This PCR relied on a set of 60 Vbeta primers and 13 Jbeta primers. Using immunoSEQ multiplex PCR, the repertoire was profiled, and TCRdb retains in-frame clones only, with some absent. The sample includes around 100,000 clones, roughly 69% seen only once; the top ten take about 2.6%. The sequence derives from a man over 45 in good health and CMV-seropositive. Sequenced material: PBMCs. The chain combines TRBV11-2 with TRBJ2-7, with 10 positions matching TRBD1. The CDR3 is CASSSGQGNEQYF. As DNA, the CDR3 is TGTGCCAGCAGCTCGGGACAGGGGAACGAGCAGTACTTC.